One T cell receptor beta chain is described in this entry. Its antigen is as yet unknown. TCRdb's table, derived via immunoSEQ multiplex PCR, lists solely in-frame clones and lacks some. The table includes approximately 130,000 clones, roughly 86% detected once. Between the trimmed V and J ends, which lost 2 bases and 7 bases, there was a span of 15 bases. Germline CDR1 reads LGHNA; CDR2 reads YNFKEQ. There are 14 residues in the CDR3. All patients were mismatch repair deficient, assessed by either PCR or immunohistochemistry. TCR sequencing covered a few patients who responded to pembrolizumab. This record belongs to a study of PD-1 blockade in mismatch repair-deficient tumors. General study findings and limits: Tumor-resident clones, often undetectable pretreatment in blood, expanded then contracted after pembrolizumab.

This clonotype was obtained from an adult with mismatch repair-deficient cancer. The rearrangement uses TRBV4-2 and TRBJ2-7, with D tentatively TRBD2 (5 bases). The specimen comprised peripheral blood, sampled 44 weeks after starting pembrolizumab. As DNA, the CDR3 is TGTGCCAGCAGCCAACAGCAAACCCCGGGGGAGCAGTACTTC. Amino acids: CASSQQQTPGEQYF.